The clone carrying this T cell receptor beta chain was found a few times. What it binds is unknown. The sample is drawn from a study of shared clonotypes between healthy human individuals. The study's findings and limits: Lower generation probabilities were found for non-shared clonotypes than for those shared by all four donors. Blood was the sole source, and tissue repertoires probably differ. The sharing of roughly 5% of naive CD4 clonotypes was seen across several donors.

Trimming took 1 base from V and 5 from J, leaving 9 bases between them. Germline CDR1 reads SGHTA; CDR2 reads FQGNSA. The CDR3 has 14 residues. TCRdb keeps only in-frame clones here, not all; method: immunoSEQ multiplex PCR. Of a few hundred thousand clones detected, less than 85% appear once; the ten largest clones hold more than 9%. Recent acute infections and vaccinations were absent in the healthy HIV-negative adult donors. Sample: memory CD4+ T cells sorted from blood. Subset specified: CD45RA-negative fraction. The chain recombines TRBV7-2 with TRBJ1-5; D is possibly TRBD1 (5 bases). The sequence was obtained from a man younger than 45 in good health. CDR3: CASSLVGGYQPQHF. CDR3 sequence (DNA): TGTGCCAGCAGCTTAGTCGGGGGGTATCAGCCCCAGCATTTT.